This T cell receptor beta chain was recorded in a study of identical twins. Study-wide results and caveats: Invariant MAIT and iNKT cells are populations that could partly confound zero-insertion analyses. There were fewer insertions in abundant cord blood beta clonotypes, but memory repertoires showed no such pattern.

TCRdb redid the calling of the 5' RACE reads with MiXCR, one entry per CDR3 protein. Of 200,000 to 250,000 distinct CDR3 sequences in the sample, 7.5% were seen once. Notes on this clonotype: Its target is not known.

CDR3 length: 14 residues. Germline V lookup: CDR1 SGHVS, CDR2 FQNEAQ. The V gene end was trimmed by 1 base and the J gene end by 7 bases; junction bases not matched to a gene: 4. This sample was shared with a second study, whose subject was yellow fever vaccine responses in identical twins.

This chain uses TRBV7-8 with TRBJ2-1; 7 bases are shared with TRBD2. The sample consisted of memory (CD45RO+) T cells sorted from blood. The TCR originated in a woman aged 18-29 years in good health. The chain's CDR3 is CASSLERDSNEQFF. The DNA for the CDR3 is TGTGCCAGCAGCTTAGAGCGGGATAGTAATGAGCAGTTCTTC.